This paragraph covers one T cell receptor beta chain sequence. Its specificity is not known. The sample originates from a study of post-analysis software for immune sequencing data. Between the trimmed V and J ends, which lost 5 bases and 5 bases, there was a span of 12 bases. Germline CDR1 DFQATT, CDR2 SNEGSKA (reference sequence). The CDR3 totals 12 residues. Carried by the TCR beta cDNA libraries were unique molecular identifiers. TCRdb processed the PCR reads anew with MiXCR; each CDR3 protein has one entry. The repertoire consists of hundreds of thousands of distinct CDR3 sequences, with 59% occurring once and the leading ten covering approximately 10%. Study observations and caveats: The study found TRBV5-6, TRBV5-1 and TRBV20-1 among about 5 TRBV segments more frequent in patients than controls.

What was sequenced was blood. The TCR originated in a girl aged 2 to 10 with multiple sclerosis. This chain links TRBV20-1 with TRBJ1-1, with no clear D. CDR3 in amino acids: CSAPSGGTEAFF. CDR3 nucleotide sequence: TGCAGTGCTCCATCGGGAGGGACTGAAGCTTTCTTT.